A single sample is the source of the 23 T cell receptor beta chains below, sequenced in a study of blood T cell repertoires in COVID-19. The repertoire was sequenced with immunoSEQ multiplex PCR; TCRdb's copy has only in-frame clones and lacks some. The table includes around 100,000 clones, 85% detected once. Sequenced sample: peripheral blood. These receptors were taken from a human donor in a cohort sampled during active COVID-19.

The rearrangement links TRBV18 to TRBJ2-7; 10 bases line up with TRBD1. The CDR3 totals 16 residues. CDR1 is KGHSH and CDR2 is LQKENI in the germline V gene. V dropped 3 bases and J dropped 5; count of bases not matched to a gene: 10. CDR3 DNA: TGTGCCAGCTCACCGATGACAGGGGGCGGCAGCGACGAGCAGTACTTC. This gives the protein CASSPMTGGGSDEQYF.

This chain links TRBV14 with TRBJ1-2; 9 bases are shared with TRBD1. The CDR3 consists of 13 residues. The ends lost 4 bases at V and 11 bases at J; junction bases unmatched: 8. Germline loops: CDR1 SGHDN, CDR2 FVKESK. The CDR3 loop is CASSLPGTGFYTF. The DNA of the CDR3 is TGTGCCAGCAGCCTTCCCGGGACAGGGTTTTACACCTTC.

The chain links TRBV6-5 to TRBJ1-2, with 7 bases identical to TRBD1. The CDR3 length is 12 residues. Germline CDR1 MNHEY, CDR2 SVGAGI. V trimming: 7 bases; J trimming: 7 bases; junction bases outside the gene matches: 6. The CDR3 sequence: CASTSTGSGYTF. Written as DNA, the CDR3 is TGTGCCAGCACGTCGACAGGGAGTGGCTACACCTTC.

By sample fraction, this clone is large. The CDR3 DNA is TGCGCCAGCAGTGAGTCGTATGGGAGGAGGGAAACTGAAGCTTTCTTT. It yields the protein CASSESYGRRETEAFF. The chain uses TRBV10-2 and TRBJ1-1; D gene ambiguous. The germline gives CDR1 WSHSY, CDR2 SAAADI. V was shortened by 0 bases and J by 5 bases, with 16 bases between the two germline ends. The CDR3 is 16 residues long.

The V call is TRBV4-1, the J call TRBJ1-5, with 10 bases that match TRBD1. The germline CDR1 and CDR2 sequences are MGHRA and YSYEKL. CDR3 size: 17 residues. The V gene end was trimmed by 3 bases and the J gene end by 3 bases; junction bases not matched to a gene: 8. Here the CDR3 reads CASSQATGGLSNQPQHF. The CDR3 DNA sequence: TGCGCCAGCAGCCAGGCGACAGGGGGCCTTTCCAATCAGCCCCAGCATTTT.

The chain employs TRBV5-4 and TRBJ2-1; 7 positions match TRBD1. CDR1 is SGHNT and CDR2 is YYREEE in the germline V gene (reference sequence). The CDR3 runs to 13 residues. Losses at the gene ends were 4 bases for V and 4 bases for J; bases not matched to a gene: 2. CDR3 amino acids: CASSLDRYNEQFF. The DNA of the CDR3 is TGTGCCAGCAGCCTGGACAGGTACAATGAGCAGTTCTTC. Drawing the rest from reference TRBV5-4 and TRBJ2-1, the complete variable domain is ETGVTQSPTHLIKTRGQQVTLRCSSQSGHNTVSWYQQALGQGPQFIFQYYREEENGRGNFPPRFSGLQFPNYSSELNVNALELDDSALYLCASSLDRYNEQFFGPGTRLTVL.

The chain joins TRBV6-2 or TRBV6-3 to TRBJ1-3; TRBD1 is a possible D gene (5 bases). CDR3 length: 14 amino acids. The germline CDR1 and CDR2 sequences are MNHEY and SVGEGT. V lost 2 bases and J lost 0, with 5 bases in between. The CDR3 DNA reads TGTGCCAGCAGTTACCAGGGCTCTGGAAACACCATATATTTT. Its translation is CASSYQGSGNTIYF.

This chain joins TRBV6-5 and TRBJ2-7; 9 nucleotides match TRBD1. The CDR3 spans 14 residues. V dropped 6 bases and J dropped 4; count of bases not matched to a gene: 7. CDR1 MNHEY and CDR2 SVGAGI come from the germline V gene. CDR3: CASSRGDRAYEQYF. CDR3 nucleotide sequence: TGTGCCAGCAGCCGAGGGGACAGGGCATACGAGCAGTACTTC.

The chain is built from TRBV5-4 and TRBJ2-2; 11 bases line up with TRBD2. The CDR3 is 17 amino acids. V lost 4 bases, J lost 2 bases, and 7 bases stayed unmatched. The V gene's germline CDR1 is SGHNT and CDR2 YYREEE (reference sequence). CDR3 protein: CASSPPTSGINTGELFF. In DNA form, the CDR3 reads TGTGCCAGCAGCCCCCCGACTAGCGGGATCAACACCGGGGAGCTGTTTTTT.

This clone was counted a single time. V usage is TRBV6-6 and J usage is TRBJ2-3, with D hard to call. Germline V gene sequence: CDR1 MNHNY, CDR2 SVGAGI (reference sequence). The CDR3 is made up of 13 amino acids. Trimming stripped 0 bases from V and 2 bases from J, with 3 bases between. The CDR3 DNA sequence: TGTGCCAGCAGTTACTCGGCCACAGATACGCAGTATTTT. Its translation: CASSYSATDTQYF.

This clone was seen more than once but under ten times. This chain links TRBV3-1 (or the pseudogene TRBV3-2) with TRBJ1-6; perhaps TRBD1 as D (6 bases). V was trimmed by 0 bases and J by 7 bases, leaving 10 bases between them. This CDR3 region has 15 residues. Germline CDR1 is LGHDT and CDR2 is YNNKEL (reference sequence). The chain's CDR3 is CASSQDYRDNSPLHF. The CDR3 DNA follows: TGTGCCAGCAGCCAAGATTACAGGGACAATTCACCCCTCCACTTT.

J is TRBJ2-2 and V is TRBV7-2; 7 bases align to TRBD1. Germline lookup yields CDR1 SGHTA and CDR2 FQGNSA. This CDR3 spans 15 amino acids. Unmatched junction bases numbered 1, after V lost 0 bases and J lost 3 bases. Here the CDR3 DNA reads TGTGCCAGCAGCTTAGCAGGGGGCGACACCGGGGAGCTGTTTTTT. It is translated as CASSLAGGDTGELFF.

This clone was recorded once. The junction does not match germline at one end; this may be a read error. The rearrangement uses TRBV2 and TRBJ1-5; D perhaps matches TRBD1 (6 bases). The CDR3 sequence is 15 residues long. The germline V gene encodes CDR1 SNHLY and CDR2 FYNNEI. The chain's CDR3 is CASREDRQSNQPQHF. In DNA form, the CDR3 reads TGTGCCAGCAGAGAAGACAGGCAAAGCAATCAGCCCCAGCATTTT. Supplemented by reference TRBV2 and TRBJ1-5, the full variable domain reads EPEVTQTPSHQVTQMGQEVILRCVPISNHLYFYWYRQILGQKVEFLVSFYNNEISEKSEIFDDQFSVERPDGSNFTLKIRSTKLEDSAMYFCASREDRQSNQPQHFGDGTRLSIL.

This chain connects TRBV12-3 or TRBV12-4 to TRBJ2-7; D is uncertain. Between the trimmed V and J ends, which lost 1 base and 0 bases, there was a span of 4 bases. CDR3 length: 13 amino acids. The CDR3 nucleotides are TGTGCCAGCAGTTTAGTAATCTCCTACGAGCAGTACTTC. Its translation: CASSLVISYEQYF.

The rearrangement joins TRBV19 to TRBJ1-2, with D possibly matching TRBD1 (6 bases). Trimming cost V 7 bases and J 2 bases, with 14 bases left between them. Germline CDR1 reads LNHDA; CDR2 reads SQIVND (reference sequence). CDR3 size: 14 residues. The CDR3 DNA reads TGTGCCAGTACAACAGGGCCACCCAACTATGGCTACACCTTC. As protein: CASTTGPPNYGYTF.

This clone turned up a few times. The V and J genes are TRBV27 and TRBJ1-6, with TRBD1 as a possible D gene (5 bases). This CDR3 is built from 16 residues. The germline V and J ends were trimmed by 2 bases and 4 bases, with 12 bases remaining between them. Germline V gives CDR1 MNHEY, CDR2 SMNVEV (reference sequence). CDR3 residues: CASSLIRVRYNSPLHF. The CDR3 DNA follows: TGTGCCAGCAGTTTAATCAGGGTTAGGTATAATTCACCCCTCCACTTT.

This clone was observed a few times. This rearrangement joins TRBV5-3 to TRBJ1-6; 7 nucleotides agree with TRBD1. TRBV5-3 is treated as an ORF (open reading frame) with a function not yet certain. The CDR3 has 14 residues. The V gene end was trimmed by 10 bases and the J gene end by 7 bases; junction bases not matched to a gene: 11. For the CDR3, the DNA is TGTGCCGGCAAACTCCGGGACAGAAATTCACCCCTCCACTTT. Its translation is CAGKLRDRNSPLHF.

This clone was seen a single time. The V call is TRBV5-1, the J call TRBJ1-2; D not certain. V lost 5 bases and J 6 bases, leaving 14 bases between the germline ends. Looked up from germline, CDR1 is SGHRS and CDR2 is YFSETQ. This CDR3 has 13 amino acids. The CDR3 region has the DNA TGCGCCAGCAGTTATGGCCTAGAGGATGGCTACACCTTC. Residues: CASSYGLEDGYTF.

This clone was detected only a few times. V and J are TRBV5-1 and TRBJ1-5; TRBD1 might be the D (5 bases). The germline V gene has CDR1 SGHRS and CDR2 YFSETQ. V was shortened by 0 bases and J by 6 bases, with 13 bases between the two germline ends. The CDR3 consists of 15 residues. CDR3 sequence: CASSLEGTSGQPQHF. The CDR3 DNA sequence: TGCGCCAGCAGCTTGGAAGGGACTTCAGGTCAGCCCCAGCATTTT. Full variable domain (missing parts from reference TRBV5-1 and TRBJ1-5): KAGVTQTPRYLIKTRGQQVTLSCSPISGHRSVSWYQQTPGQGLQFLFEYFSETQRNKGNFPGRFSGRQFSNSRSEMNVSTLELGDSALYLCASSLEGTSGQPQHFGDGTRLSIL.

The CDR3 region has the DNA TGCGCCAGCAGCTTGGGAGGGAGCAATCAGCCCCAGCATTTT. Its protein is CASSLGGSNQPQHF. The V gene is TRBV5-1, the J gene TRBJ1-5; D gene uncertain. CDR3 size: 14 residues. Per the germline V gene, CDR1 is SGHRS and CDR2 is YFSETQ. V was pared by 0 bases and J by 1 base, with 5 bases between.

The V and J genes are TRBV7-9 and TRBJ2-7; 11 bases map to TRBD1. Losses at the gene ends were 4 bases for V and 4 bases for J; bases not matched to a gene: 9. This CDR3 spans 16 amino acids. CDR1 and CDR2 (germline): SEHNR, FQNEAQ (reference sequence). CDR3 in DNA: TGTGCCAGCAGCTCCTACGGACAGGGGGCGCCTTACGAGCAGTACTTC. Translation gives CASSSYGQGAPYEQYF.

J is TRBJ1-5 and V is TRBV27; D might be TRBD1 (6 bases). V was cut by 4 bases and J by 3 bases, with 19 bases left in between. The CDR3 spans 17 residues. Germline CDR1 MNHEY, CDR2 SMNVEV (reference sequence). CDR3 loop: CASSSSGFGGLNQPQHF. The DNA for the CDR3 is TGTGCCAGCAGTTCCTCGGGGTTCGGGGGGCTCAATCAGCCCCAGCATTTT.

The J gene is TRBJ2-1, the V gene TRBV6-6, with TRBD2 matching 12 bases. Germline CDR1 reads MNHNY; CDR2 reads SVGAGI (reference sequence). After removal of 5 bases from V and 4 bases from J, the junction contained 3 bases not matched to a gene. The CDR3 is 15 amino acids. The CDR3 region has the DNA TGTGCCAGCAGTCAGACTAGCGGGAGTTACAATGAGCAGTTCTTC. Translation: CASSQTSGSYNEQFF.